This T cell receptor beta chain appears in the sequencing data of a study of cytomegalovirus exposure and HLA in healthy donors. Study background: Just over 80% of 300 to 450 genotyped donors fell in the Caucasian-associated ancestry cluster. General observations from the study: HLA allele associations emerged for around 15,000 TCR beta sequences in a later analysis, at 0.05 false discovery rate.

This CDR3 is 14 amino acids long. The germline CDR1 and CDR2 sequences are SGHRS and YFSETQ. 13 Jbeta primers and 60 Vbeta primers were used for the PCR. Method: immunoSEQ multiplex PCR; TCRdb's copy keeps in-frame clones and lacks some. Found here are about 98,000 clones, under 80% of them singletons; the top ten hold more than 7%. Comments on this clone: Its target is unknown.

This clonotype was obtained from a human donor in good health. Sequenced material: PBMCs. V usage is TRBV5-1 and J usage is TRBJ2-5; D is possibly TRBD2 (5 bases). The J call may be faulty, since TRBJ2-7 better matches the DNA end. CDR3 DNA sequence: TGCGCCAGCAGCTTGGGGGCGGGCTCCTACGAGCAGTACTTC. It specifies CASSLGAGSYEQYF.